The sequence of this TCR beta chain was determined in a study of identical twins (dated by TCRdb to 2016 to 2018). Concerning the study at large: The study deep-sequenced TCR alpha and beta repertoires from monozygotic twins, unrelated adults of various ages and cord blood to test whether fetal clonotypes persist. Replicate twin experiments were performed at different times using different library preparation protocols to rule out contamination.

The CDR3 goes from the cysteine to the phenylalanine over 15 residues. Only CDR3 DNA remains: 45 bases, in frame from the first base. CDR1 is given as SGHNT and CDR2 as YENEEA, both from the germline V gene. Library creation used 5' RACE. The sample was run on an Illumina HiSeq 2000. Template switching added a universal primer binding site, and the final cDNA carried a unique molecular identifier that allowed TCR cDNA molecules to be counted accurately. Specific primers in the conserved constant-segment region were used to synthesize first-strand cDNA for the TCR alpha and beta chains. Each cDNA library was double barcoded, with a SMART-Mk sample barcode plus Illumina barcodes, to control for contamination. Two successive PCR steps introduced TruSeq adapter sequences along with Illumina sample barcodes. The TCR alpha and beta cDNA libraries were sequenced on the Illumina HiSeq platform using custom primers. The paper's processing steps were these. MiGEC was used to process raw reads and extract unique molecular identifiers, and MiXCR was used to find CDR3 positions. Recombination models were inferred per individual with the repgenHMM and IGoR tools using an EM algorithm. Shared clonotype analysis was performed with the tcR package in R, normalizing sharing by the product of cloneset sizes. To study raw recombination free of thymic and clonal selection effects, out-of-frame nonproductive sequences were analyzed. The public reads were reprocessed in TCRdb via fastp at Q25 and MiXCR, keeping in-frame beta chains. Rows are unified per CDR3 protein, each entry keeping the most common DNA and genes. The V and J calls shown here were made by TCRdb, not taken from the authors' results. Across this sample there are about 730,000 distinct CDR3 sequences, with about 20% seen only once. The top ten clones comprise around 4.5% of the sample.

Note on this clonotype: No antigen is known for it. Germline is not matched at one junction end, which may reflect a read error.

Every donor was a healthy Caucasian. Three pairs of female monozygotic twins, all aged about 18 to 29 years, made up the twin cohort. The RNA used for TCR libraries was isolated from peripheral blood mononuclear cells. Study-wide conclusions, independent of this receptor: Conclusions relied on cross-sectional statistical analysis, since the same donors could not be followed over many years. Abundant cord blood beta clonotypes carried fewer insertions; young adult naive repertoires showed a weaker similar trend, while memory repertoires showed none. Recombination models systematically underestimated out-of-frame TCR alpha sharing in monozygotic twins but agreed with sharing between unrelated individuals. The excess sharing between twins in beta out-of-frame sequences was weaker because fewer shared sequences reduced the signal-to-noise ratio. Zero-insertion analyses could be partly confounded by invariant T cells such as MAIT and iNKT, although diverse VJ usage argued against such confounding for most clonotypes. Out-of-frame TCR alpha sequences shared between twins showed an excess of low generation-probability sequences compared with coincidental sharing between unrelated individuals.

This same sample was also part of a study on T cells expressing NK-cell markers. The second publication reports: Under 10 donors provided sorted CD3+CD56+NKG2C+, CD3+CD56+NKG2C- and CD3+CD56-NKG2C+ T-cell subsets, whose TCR beta-chain repertoires were profiled. Among the eight sequenced donors, only one was HCMV-seronegative, while the other seven were HCMV-seropositive. To restrict sorting to alphabetaTCR-expressing T cells, an anti-gammadeltaTCR antibody was added in several experiments. In six donors, the dominant CD3+CD56+NKG2C+ clonotypes were among the top 10 CD8+ clonotypes and accounted for about 1.0-8% of CD8+ T cells. Those dominant clonotypes were again the most abundant among CD3+CD56-NKG2C+ cells in a handful of donors, at about 28.3-60.1%. It remained unclear whether the expanded NKG2C-expressing T cell clones were specific for HCMV antigens. Randomly selected healthy volunteers, three men and five women, were used as the eight sequenced donors. HCMV serostatus was determined by detecting HCMV-specific IgG in serum with a commercial ELISA kit. For over five donors, bulk peripheral blood T-cell repertoires were additionally sequenced from unsorted PBMC. MIGEC was used to demultiplex reads and group the reads by UMI, and MiTCR was used to assemble and quantify clonotypes. Only TCR cDNA sequences supported by at least two reads were kept to exclude erroneous sequences. The tcR package was used for downstream repertoire analysis, with clonotypes matched between fractions based on CDR3 nucleotide sequence plus V segment. VDJmatch was used to annotate antigen specificity against VDJdb, with one amino acid substitution allowed in CDR3.

This sequence originates from a woman aged 18-29 years in good health. The specimen sequenced was PBMCs. The sequence joins TRBV11-3 to TRBJ2-7; TRBD1 agrees with 7 junctional bases. Here is the DNA: TGCGCCAGCAGCTCTTTTACAGGGGTCGGATACGAGCAGTACTTC. The translation is CASSSFTGVGYEQYF.